The sequence of this T cell receptor (beta chain) was determined in a study of OX40 agonist ivuxolimab in advanced cancers. Study-level background: From 23 to 79 years was the age range, with a mean of around 60 years, and 70% to 85% were male.

TCRdb's table, derived via immunoSEQ multiplex PCR, lists solely in-frame clones and lacks some. The repertoire holds more than 70,000 clones, with roughly 87% as singletons. As concerns this clone: Antigen specificity is unknown.

Study-wide points: The mean number of expanded clones was higher in CD8+ T cells than in CD4+. Circulating CD4+ and CD8+ T cells showed clonal expansion by week 6 at 0.1 to 3.0 mg/kg.

The sequence came from an adult with an advanced solid tumor such as melanoma, head and neck, liver or kidney cancer. Specimen: CD4+ or CD8+ T cells sorted from blood, collected in a trial of the OX40 agonist ivuxolimab.

The CDR3 loop is CASGTGGSGNTIYF. In DNA form, the CDR3 reads TGTGCCAGCGGAACAGGGGGCTCTGGAAACACCATATATTTT. V is TRBV28 and J is TRBJ1-3, with 8 bases aligning to TRBD1. Unmatched junction bases numbered 3, after V lost 8 bases and J lost 0 bases. The CDR3 contains 14 residues. Germline CDR1 is MDHEN and CDR2 is SYDVKM.